The 20 T cell receptor beta chains below all came from one sample that was sequenced in a study of blood T cell repertoires in COVID-19. Profiling relied on immunoSEQ multiplex PCR, and the TCRdb table lists in-frame clones only, not all of them. The data hold roughly 150,000 clones, with roughly 84% observed a single time. The source material was PBMCs or T cells enriched from blood (not recorded which). Receptor source: a woman between 50 and 59 years old who had recovered from COVID-19.

The chain combines TRBV7-2 with TRBJ1-4; D remains unclear. Germline assignment: CDR1 SGHTA and CDR2 FQGNSA. V dropped 2 bases and J dropped 0 bases, with 7 bases sitting between them. CDR3 size: 15 residues. CDR3 sequence (DNA): TGTGCCAGCAGCTTACGGTATTCAACTAATGAAAAACTGTTTTTT. Translation gives CASSLRYSTNEKLFF.

The table lists this clone with a count of one. The chain employs TRBV5-4 and TRBJ1-6; TRBD1 aligns across 7 bases. V trimming: 4 bases; J trimming: 9 bases; junction bases outside the gene matches: 10. Germline V gene sequence: CDR1 SGHNT, CDR2 YYREEE (reference sequence). This CDR3 is built from 15 residues. CDR3 sequence (DNA): TGTGCCAGCAGCACGGACAGGTTGCAGGGTTCACCCCTCCACTTT. Amino acids: CASSTDRLQGSPLHF.

The genes are TRBV4-3 and TRBJ1-5, with a tentative D call TRBD1 (6 bases). Looked up from germline, CDR1 is LGHNA and CDR2 is YSLEER. V was clipped by 1 base and J by 1 base, with 8 bases between them. The CDR3 has 15 residues. As DNA, the CDR3 is TGCGCCAGCAGCCAAGCTCAGGGGAGCAATCAGCCCCAGCATTTT. Translation gives CASSQAQGSNQPQHF.

This sequence joins TRBV25-1 and TRBJ1-1, with 8 bases matching TRBD1. V lost 8 bases to trimming and J lost 2 bases; unmatched junction nucleotides: 4. From germline, CDR1 is MGHDK and CDR2 SYGVNS. This CDR3 spans 13 amino acids. The CDR3 DNA reads as TGTGCCAGCCGGGACAGGATCAACACTGAAGCTTTCTTT. Its protein is CASRDRINTEAFF.

The V gene is TRBV28, the J gene TRBJ1-4; 9 nucleotides align to TRBD1. The germline gives CDR1 MDHEN, CDR2 SYDVKM. The CDR3 extends over 14 amino acids. With V trimmed by 7 bases and J by 4 bases, 4 bases remained unmatched. The CDR3 region has the DNA TGTGCCAGCAAGGGGACAGGGAGTAATGAAAAACTGTTTTTT. As protein: CASKGTGSNEKLFF. Filled out from reference TRBV28 and TRBJ1-4, the complete variable domain reads DVKVTQSSRYLVKRTGEKVFLECVQDMDHENMFWYRQDPGLGLRLIYFSYDVKMKEKGDIPEGYSVSREKKERFSLILESASTNQTSMYLCASKGTGSNEKLFFGSGTQLSVL.

V usage is TRBV19 and J usage is TRBJ1-1; D is unclear. CDR1 and CDR2 from the germline V gene are LNHDA and SQIVND (reference sequence). This CDR3 has 13 amino acids. V gave up 7 bases and J gave up 7 bases, with 16 bases separating them. The CDR3 is CASKKQLGGEAFF. The CDR3 DNA sequence: TGTGCCAGTAAGAAACAGTTGGGAGGTGAAGCTTTCTTT.

The chain couples TRBV7-2 to TRBJ2-1, with D possibly TRBD1 on 6 matching bases. The length of the CDR3 is 16 residues. The ends were cut back, 1 base at V and 7 bases at J, with 17 bases in the middle. CDR1 is SGHTA and CDR2 is FQGNSA in the germline V gene. CDR3 DNA: TGTGCCAGCAGCTTAGAGACAGGTAGGGCAAGGAATGAGCAGTTCTTC. It yields the protein CASSLETGRARNEQFF.

The chain employs TRBV5-4 and TRBJ2-3, with 9 positions matching TRBD2. The germline CDR1 and CDR2 sequences are SGHNT and YYREEE (reference sequence). The CDR3 sequence is 15 residues long. V shed 4 bases and J 2 bases; nucleotides not matched to a gene: 5. In nucleotides, the CDR3 is TGTGCCAGCAGCGGGGGGGGACTAGCCACAGATACGCAGTATTTT. Translation: CASSGGGLATDTQYF. The full variable domain, in which reference TRBV5-4 and TRBJ2-3 provide the parts outside the CDR3, is ETGVTQSPTHLIKTRGQQVTLRCSSQSGHNTVSWYQQALGQGPQFIFQYYREEENGRGNFPPRFSGLQFPNYSSELNVNALELDDSALYLCASSGGGLATDTQYFGPGTRLTVL.

The chain joins TRBV23-1 to TRBJ2-6, with TRBD1 identical over 7 bases. TRBV23-1 is an ORF, with its function uncertain. V shed 4 bases and J 2 bases; nucleotides not matched to a gene: 2. This CDR3 contains 15 residues. CDR3: CASSLQGAGANVLTF. CDR3 in DNA: TGCGCCAGCAGTCTTCAGGGGGCTGGGGCCAACGTCCTGACTTTC.

J is TRBJ2-5 and V is TRBV10-3; D is possibly TRBD2 (5 bases). V was shortened by 4 bases and J by 4 bases, with 10 bases between the two germline ends. In germline, CDR1 is ENHRY, CDR2 SYGVKD. The CDR3 extends over 13 amino acids. The CDR3 DNA follows: TGTGCCATCAGTGGAGGGTTAGGAGAGACCCAGTACTTC. Protein: CAISGGLGETQYF.

This clone was counted a few times. Written as DNA, the CDR3 is TGCGCCAGCCTCCCCCTCAGGGGAGGGAACTATGGCTACACCTTC. It is translated as CASLPLRGGNYGYTF. The V gene is TRBV4-1, the J gene TRBJ1-2; tentative D call: TRBD1 (6 bases). The germline V gene has CDR1 MGHRA and CDR2 YSYEKL. Trimming left V 8 bases short and J 2 bases short, with 18 bases between. The CDR3 extends over 15 amino acids.

The chain recombines TRBV4-3 with TRBJ2-3; 12 nucleotides match TRBD2. The CDR3 is 16 amino acids. Germline loops: CDR1 LGHNA, CDR2 YSLEER. V shed 0 bases, J shed 7 bases, and the junction held 5 bases outside the gene matches. This CDR3 reads CASSQESSGGAYTQYF. The CDR3 DNA follows: TGCGCCAGCAGCCAAGAGTCTAGCGGGGGGGCATATACGCAGTATTTT.

This clone was detected only once. The chain couples TRBV19 to TRBJ2-7; TRBD2 might be the D (5 bases). The V gene's germline CDR1 is LNHDA and CDR2 SQIVND (reference sequence). The CDR3 has 14 residues. Trimming removed 6 bases at V and 6 bases at J, with 18 bases between. CDR3 DNA sequence: TGTGCCAGTAGGCCCGGGGATCGTCGTCCCGAGCAGTACTTC. Translating gives CASRPGDRRPEQYF. The full variable domain, its missing parts supplied by reference TRBV19 and TRBJ2-7, is DGGITQSPKYLFRKEGQNVTLSCEQNLNHDAMYWYRQDPGQGLRLIYYSQIVNDFQKGDIAEGYSVSREKKESFPLTVTSAQKNPTAFYLCASRPGDRRPEQYFGPGTRLTVT.

The chain is built from TRBV7-2 and TRBJ2-1; no clear D gene. Germline lookup yields CDR1 SGHTA and CDR2 FQGNSA. This CDR3 comprises 13 residues. Trimming shortened V by 2 bases and J by 9 bases, and 11 bases separated the two germline ends. The CDR3 nucleotides are TGTGCCAGCAGCTTACAGGCTGGTGGTGAGCAGTTCTTC. Translating it yields CASSLQAGGEQFF. The full variable domain, rest sourced from reference TRBV7-2 and TRBJ2-1, is GAGVSQSPSNKVTEKGKDVELRCDPISGHTALYWYRQSLGQGLEFLIYFQGNSAPDKSGLPSDRFSAERTGGSVSTLTIQRTQQEDSAVYLCASSLQAGGEQFFGPGTRLTVL.

CDR3 sequence (DNA): TGTGCCAGCAGCTTAGAAACAGTTGGGTTCGCAAAACTGTTTTTT. Translation gives CASSLETVGFAKLFF. The chain uses TRBV7-2 and TRBJ1-4, with unresolved D. The germline V gene has CDR1 SGHTA and CDR2 FQGNSA. CDR3 length: 15 amino acids. The ends were cut back, 1 base at V and 10 bases at J, with 16 bases in the middle. The full variable domain, completed using reference TRBV7-2 and TRBJ1-4, is GAGVSQSPSNKVTEKGKDVELRCDPISGHTALYWYRQSLGQGLEFLIYFQGNSAPDKSGLPSDRFSAERTGGSVSTLTIQRTQQEDSAVYLCASSLETVGFAKLFFGSGTQLSVL.

In this sample, this clone turned up once. The gene calls are TRBV2 and TRBJ1-2; D gene ambiguous. Germline CDR1 is SNHLY and CDR2 is FYNNEI. This CDR3 region has 13 residues. V was pared by 0 bases and J by 8 bases, with 10 bases between. Here the CDR3 DNA reads TGTGCCAGCAGTGAAGCGCTTTTCGGGGGCTACACCTTC. This encodes CASSEALFGGYTF. Looking up the rest from reference TRBV2 and TRBJ1-2 gives the full variable domain: EPEVTQTPSHQVTQMGQEVILRCVPISNHLYFYWYRQILGQKVEFLVSFYNNEISEKSEIFDDQFSVERPDGSNFTLKIRSTKLEDSAMYFCASSEALFGGYTFGSGTRLTVV.

The chain couples TRBV5-4 to TRBJ2-7; no reliable D call. This CDR3 spans 16 amino acids. V lost 6 bases and J lost 7, with 26 bases in between. The germline V gene has CDR1 SGHNT and CDR2 YYREEE (reference sequence). Here the CDR3 reads CASTPPERSLSLEQYF. CDR3 in DNA: TGTGCCAGCACCCCACCGGAGAGGTCCCTTAGTTTGGAGCAGTACTTC.

This clone was observed once. This chain uses TRBV5-8 with TRBJ1-6, with TRBD1 identical over 9 bases. CDR3 size: 15 residues. V was pared by 6 bases and J by 5 bases, with 6 bases of the junction left unmatched. Germline assignment: CDR1 SGHTS and CDR2 YDEGEE. In DNA, the CDR3 is TGTGCCAGCAATCGCGGGACAGGGCATAATTCACCCCTCCACTTT. It yields the protein CASNRGTGHNSPLHF.

This clone showed up just once. At the DNA level, this CDR3 is encoded by other sequences in the same sample as well. This sequence joins TRBV15 and TRBJ2-3; TRBD1 aligns across 7 bases. The CDR3 consists of 15 residues. Germline values: CDR1 LNHNV, CDR2 YYDKDF (reference sequence). The V and J ends lost 3 bases and 0 bases, in that order; junction bases with no gene match: 3. CDR3 nucleotides: TGTGCCACCAGCAGGGGACAGAGTAGCACAGATACGCAGTATTTT. Protein product: CATSRGQSSTDTQYF.

The rearrangement links TRBV27 to TRBJ1-1; 7 nucleotides align to TRBD1. The length of the CDR3 is 16 residues. Germline V gene data show CDR1 as MNHEY and CDR2 as SMNVEV (reference sequence). V shed 7 bases and J 1 base; nucleotides not matched to a gene: 12. This CDR3 reads CASKYSQGQRNTEAFF. The CDR3 DNA is TGTGCCAGCAAGTATAGTCAGGGACAGAGGAACACTGAAGCTTTCTTT.